This T cell receptor (beta chain) is drawn from a study of CD8 T cells in Susac syndrome. Random hexamers were used to reverse transcribe the RNA input (about 0.5 to 1 ug). The authors amplified TCR beta CDR3 across 54 Vbeta and 13 Jbeta using immunoSEQ multiplex PCR. One entry per CDR3 protein, called by TCRdb with MiXCR from the immunoSEQ multiplex PCR reads. The data contain around 190,000 distinct CDR3 sequences, roughly 94% of them singletons. This CDR3 contains 14 residues. Germline V gives CDR1 SGHNT, CDR2 YYREEE (reference sequence). V dropped 4 bases and J dropped 4 bases, with 14 bases sitting between them. TCR beta sequencing was performed on blood CD8+ and CD4+ T cells.

This rearrangement joins TRBV5-4 to TRBJ1-1; D gene uncertain. The TCR comes from a human donor in good health. Sequencing input: CD4+ T cells from PBMCs. This chain's CDR3 is CASSLWGFGTEAFF. The CDR3 DNA is TGTGCCAGCAGCCTTTGGGGATTTGGCACTGAAGCTTTCTTT.